The 25 T cell receptor beta chains presented below share a single source sample, sequenced in a study of cytomegalovirus exposure and HLA in healthy donors. Here immunoSEQ multiplex PCR was the method, and the copy in TCRdb shows in-frame clones only, minus some. The data show 300,000 or so clones, approximately 91% seen once. Specimen: PBMCs. The receptors were sampled from a man aged 25 to 40 in good health and CMV-seronegative.

This chain joins TRBV5-8 and TRBJ1-2; D ambiguous. V lost 0 bases, J lost 9 bases, and 18 bases lay in between. Germline CDR1 is SGHTS and CDR2 is YDEGEE. CDR3 length equals 15 residues. The CDR3 nucleotides read TGTGCCAGCAGCTTGGGCCACGGAGGACCGGGGAGCTACACCTTC. Translating it yields CASSLGHGGPGSYTF.

V and J are TRBV6-6 and TRBJ2-2, with TRBD2 identical over 10 bases. The CDR3 is made up of 15 amino acids. Unmatched junction bases numbered 1, after V lost 2 bases and J lost 4 bases. Germline lookup yields CDR1 MNHNY and CDR2 SVGAGI (reference sequence). This chain's CDR3 is CASSYQRGGTGELFF. The CDR3 nucleotides read TGTGCCAGCAGTTACCAGCGGGGGGGCACCGGGGAGCTGTTTTTT.

The V gene is TRBV10-3, the J gene TRBJ1-4; TRBD1 matches at 8 bases. Germline CDR1 is ENHRY and CDR2 is SYGVKD. The CDR3 consists of 14 residues. V lost 2 bases, J lost 7 bases, and 3 bases stayed unmatched. CDR3 DNA sequence: TGTGCCATCAGTGAGAAACAGGGGGGTGAAAAACTGTTTTTT. Residues: CAISEKQGGEKLFF.

V and J are TRBV19 and TRBJ2-7; 9 nucleotides line up with TRBD1. Per the germline V gene, CDR1 is LNHDA and CDR2 is SQIVND (reference sequence). This CDR3 has 15 amino acids. V gave up 3 bases and J gave up 2 bases; unmatched junction bases: 5. CDR3 residues: CASSIGQGSTYEQYF. The CDR3, as DNA: TGTGCCAGTAGTATCGGACAGGGGAGTACCTACGAGCAGTACTTC.

This chain connects TRBV30 to TRBJ1-1; 11 bases map to TRBD1. V was pared by 2 bases and J by 0 bases, with 5 bases of the junction left unmatched. This CDR3 has 16 amino acids. CDR1 and CDR2 (germline): GTSNPN, SVGIG (reference sequence). The CDR3 nucleotides are TGTGCCTGGAGTCCCGGGACAGGGGGACTGAACACTGAAGCTTTCTTT. It encodes CAWSPGTGGLNTEAFF.

The CDR3 region is CAWSVLAGAYPYNEQFF. In DNA form, the CDR3 reads TGTGCCTGGAGTGTACTAGCGGGGGCATATCCCTACAATGAGCAGTTCTTC. The chain couples TRBV30 to TRBJ2-1, with 11 bases that match TRBD2. CDR3 size: 17 residues. CDR1 and CDR2 from the germline V gene are GTSNPN and SVGIG (reference sequence). Trimming at V came to 0 bases and at J to 2 bases, leaving 6 bases not matched to a gene.

The V and J genes are TRBV7-7 and TRBJ2-5; perhaps TRBD2 as D (6 bases). The CDR3 contains 17 residues. Germline lookup yields CDR1 SSHAT and CDR2 FNYEAQ (reference sequence). Trimming cost V 0 bases and J 4 bases, with 18 bases left between them. CDR3 DNA: TGTGCCAGCAGCTTAGCAGGACACGCACTGGGGGGAGAGACCCAGTACTTC. This sequence encodes CASSLAGHALGGETQYF.

The rearrangement joins TRBV25-1 to TRBJ1-4, with TRBD1 matching 8 bases. The CDR3 runs 16 residues. V gave up 3 bases and J gave up 8 bases; unmatched junction bases: 11. The germline gives CDR1 MGHDK, CDR2 SYGVNS. In nucleotides, the CDR3 is TGTGCCAGCAGTGAGCCAAGGACAGGGTTTGGCGAAAAACTGTTTTTT. Protein product: CASSEPRTGFGEKLFF.

This clone came up a few times. This chain joins TRBV7-9 and TRBJ1-6; 7 nucleotides agree with TRBD1. The ends lost 6 bases at V and 10 bases at J; junction bases unmatched: 3. CDR1 is SEHNR and CDR2 is FQNEAQ in the germline V gene (reference sequence). The CDR3 length is 12 residues. CDR3 loop: CASSSTGSPLHF. The CDR3 DNA sequence: TGTGCCAGCAGTTCGACAGGGTCACCCCTCCACTTT. Based on the CDR3 plus reference TRBV7-9 and TRBJ1-6, the full variable domain is DTGVSQNPRHKITKRGQNVTFRCDPISEHNRLYWYRQTLGQGPEFLTYFQNEAQLEKSRLLSDRFSAERPKGSFSTLEIQRTEQGDSAMYLCASSSTGSPLHFGNGTRLTVT.

CDR3 protein: CASSPLYPTGLHYSGNTIYF. CDR3 coding DNA: TGTGCCAGCAGTCCGTTGTACCCGACAGGTTTGCACTACTCTGGAAACACCATATATTTT. The chain recombines TRBV27 with TRBJ1-3; D might be TRBD1 (6 bases). This CDR3 region has 20 residues. V was cut by 5 bases and J by 0 bases, with 26 bases left in between. CDR1 is MNHEY, CDR2 SMNVEV, per germline (reference sequence).

The chain uses TRBV5-5 and TRBJ2-7, with D unresolved. The germline V gene encodes CDR1 SGHKS and CDR2 YYEKEE (reference sequence). V lost 4 bases and J lost 2, with 16 bases in between. The CDR3 runs 15 residues. DNA of the CDR3: TGTGCCAGCAGCATCCTACCGGGTCCTACCTACGAGCAGTACTTC. It yields the protein CASSILPGPTYEQYF.

This clone has a single count. The chain is built from TRBV19 and TRBJ2-5; tentatively, D is TRBD1 (5 bases). Trimming shortened V by 5 bases and J by 3 bases, and 25 bases separated the two germline ends. Germline CDR1 reads LNHDA; CDR2 reads SQIVND (reference sequence). This CDR3 region has 18 residues. CDR3 nucleotides: TGTGCCAGTAGTCCAGGATATACTCGCCGCTCAGGGAAAGAGACCCAGTACTTC. As protein: CASSPGYTRRSGKETQYF.

This clone is a singleton in its sample. J is TRBJ2-7 and V is TRBV4-1; 8 bases agree with TRBD1. Germline-derived CDR1 and CDR2 are MGHRA and YSYEKL. This CDR3 comprises 14 residues. Trimming at V came to 3 bases and at J to 3 bases, leaving 4 bases not matched to a gene. CDR3 bases: TGCGCCAGCAGCCAGCGGGACAGGAGCTACGAGCAGTACTTC. It specifies CASSQRDRSYEQYF.

V and J are TRBV5-6 and TRBJ1-5, with D perhaps matching TRBD1 (5 bases). The length of the CDR3 is 14 residues. Germline loops: CDR1 SGHDT, CDR2 YYEEEE. V was trimmed by 0 bases and J by 5 bases, leaving 9 bases between them. The CDR3 sequence is CASSLAPGYQPQHF. The DNA for the CDR3 is TGTGCCAGCAGCTTGGCCCCAGGGTATCAGCCCCAGCATTTT.

About this clone: Other DNA sequences in the same sample also yield this CDR3. The chain has TRBV7-9 and TRBJ1-2, with unresolved D. Trimming took 0 bases from V and 4 from J, leaving 6 bases between them. Germline V lookup: CDR1 SEHNR, CDR2 FQNEAQ (reference sequence). CDR3 length: 13 residues. In DNA, the CDR3 is TGTGCCAGCAGCTTAGCAGGAGGCTATGGCTACACCTTC. It yields the protein CASSLAGGYGYTF.

V usage is TRBV6-5 and J usage is TRBJ1-6; 9 bases agree with TRBD1. Germline lookup yields CDR1 MNHEY and CDR2 SVGAGI. The trim removed 4 bases at V and 7 bases at J, leaving 5 bases unmatched. The CDR3 is 15 residues long. CDR3 sequence: CASSSSGTGNSPLHF. DNA of the CDR3: TGTGCCAGCAGTTCGTCGGGGACAGGGAATTCACCCCTCCACTTT.

The genes are TRBV29-1 and TRBJ2-2; TRBD1 matches at 10 bases. The CDR3 consists of 16 residues. Germline trimming cut 2 bases from V and 6 bases from J; bases unmatched to any gene: 9. Germline-derived CDR1 and CDR2 are SQVTM and ANQGSEA. This CDR3 reads CSVETGQGNIAGELFF. The DNA for the CDR3 is TGCAGCGTTGAAACGGGACAGGGGAATATAGCCGGGGAGCTGTTTTTT.

The rearrangement uses TRBV7-9 and TRBJ2-7; 8 positions match TRBD1. Trimming took 4 bases from V and 3 from J; bases not matched to a gene: 14. Germline CDR1 reads SEHNR; CDR2 reads FQNEAQ (reference sequence). This CDR3 has 17 amino acids. The CDR3 sequence: CASSSTDIGTGGYEQYF. The CDR3 DNA is TGTGCCAGCAGCTCAACCGACATCGGAACAGGGGGCTACGAGCAGTACTTC.

This rearrangement joins TRBV4-2 to TRBJ2-7, with TRBD2 matching over 10 bases. The CDR3 is 16 amino acids. Germline V gives CDR1 LGHNA, CDR2 YNFKEQ. The V and J ends lost 0 bases and 3 bases, in that order; junction bases with no gene match: 5. CDR3 sequence (DNA): TGTGCCAGCAGCCAAGATAGTGCTAGCGGGAGCTACGAGCAGTACTTC. Translating it yields CASSQDSASGSYEQYF.

This clone was observed once. This chain links TRBV5-6 with TRBJ1-5, with TRBD1 matching 9 bases. With 3 bases clipped from V and 3 bases from J, the junction kept 4 bases outside the gene matches. Looked up from germline, CDR1 is SGHDT and CDR2 is YYEEEE. The CDR3 consists of 15 residues. DNA for the CDR3: TGTGCCAGCAGCTCAACAGGGGGCTTCAATCAGCCCCAGCATTTT. As protein: CASSSTGGFNQPQHF.

This clone was seen only once. V gene TRBV5-1 combines with J gene TRBJ1-3, with TRBD1 identical over 7 bases. This CDR3 spans 14 amino acids. Germline CDR1 and CDR2: SGHRS and YFSETQ. With V trimmed by 4 bases and J by 6 bases, 7 bases remained unmatched. For the CDR3, the DNA is TGCGCCAGCAGCCCGGGGACAGCCCTAAACACCATATATTTT. Encoded protein: CASSPGTALNTIYF.

CDR3 protein: CASRDRGRRTEAFF. CDR3 nucleotides: TGTGCCAGCAGGGACAGGGGGAGAAGAACTGAAGCTTTCTTT. The chain is built from TRBV6-1 and TRBJ1-1, with 10 bases fitting TRBD1. The V gene end was trimmed by 6 bases and the J gene end by 5 bases; junction bases not matched to a gene: 6. Germline lookup yields CDR1 MNHNS and CDR2 SASEGT. The length of the CDR3 is 14 residues.

J is TRBJ1-5 and V is TRBV6-1; D is perhaps TRBD1 (5 bases). The V end was cut by 0 bases, the J end by 6 bases, with 15 bases between. Germline V gives CDR1 MNHNS, CDR2 SASEGT. The CDR3 loop spans 16 amino acids. The CDR3 sequence is CASSEALEGRTQPQHF. The CDR3 DNA reads as TGTGCCAGCAGTGAAGCGCTCGAGGGGAGGACTCAGCCCCAGCATTTT.

This clone has a single count. V usage is TRBV27 and J usage is TRBJ2-7; D remains ambiguous. The CDR3 extends over 14 amino acids. Trimming shortened V by 0 bases and J by 0 bases, and 6 bases separated the two germline ends. Germline V gives CDR1 MNHEY, CDR2 SMNVEV (reference sequence). The CDR3 here is CASSLSAGSYEQYF. In DNA form, the CDR3 reads TGTGCCAGCAGTTTATCTGCAGGCTCCTACGAGCAGTACTTC.

J is TRBJ1-4 and V is TRBV5-1; TRBD1 agrees at 9 bases. Germline CDR1 SGHRS, CDR2 YFSETQ. The CDR3 length is 16 residues. V was clipped by 0 bases and J by 5 bases; unmatched bases: 5. CDR3 nucleotides: TGCGCCAGCAGCTTGGGTTGGACAGGGGAAAATGAAAAACTGTTTTTT. Its translation: CASSLGWTGENEKLFF.